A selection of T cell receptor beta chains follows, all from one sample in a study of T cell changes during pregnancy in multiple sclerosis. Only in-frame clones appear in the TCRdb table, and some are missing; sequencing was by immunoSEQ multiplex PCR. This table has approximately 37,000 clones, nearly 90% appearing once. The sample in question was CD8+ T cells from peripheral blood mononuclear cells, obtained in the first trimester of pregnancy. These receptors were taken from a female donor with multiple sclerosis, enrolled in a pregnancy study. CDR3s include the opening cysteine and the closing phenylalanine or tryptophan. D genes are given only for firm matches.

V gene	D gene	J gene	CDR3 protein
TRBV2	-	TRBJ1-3	CASSRTVAGNTIYF
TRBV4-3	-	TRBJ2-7	CASSQSAGGTYEQYF
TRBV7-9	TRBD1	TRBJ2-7	CASSFSGQGYEQYF
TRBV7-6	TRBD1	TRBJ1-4	CASSSRPGQGSTNEKLFF
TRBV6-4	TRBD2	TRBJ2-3	CASSALTSGGADTQYF
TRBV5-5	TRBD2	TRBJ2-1	CASSLLLAGGLTYNEQFF
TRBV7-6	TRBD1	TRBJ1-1	CASSPSQGAEVEAFF
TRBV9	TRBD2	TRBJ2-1	CASSVGSGGAGYDNEQFF
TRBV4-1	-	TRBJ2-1	CASSRNGQLDEQFF
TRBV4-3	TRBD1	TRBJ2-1	CASSLRDRGYNEQFF
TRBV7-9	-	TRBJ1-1	CASSLGRGRTEAFF
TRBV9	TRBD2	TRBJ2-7	CASSVGLAGYEQYF
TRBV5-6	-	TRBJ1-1	CASSLVGANEAFF
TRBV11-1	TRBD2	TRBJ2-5	CASSSNPGGGETQYF
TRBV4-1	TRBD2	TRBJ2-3	CASSQVSGGMWSTDTQYF
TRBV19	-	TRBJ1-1	CASMGVTEAFF
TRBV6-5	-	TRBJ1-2	CASSSPQGSYGYTF
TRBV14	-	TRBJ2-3	CASSQGGSDTQYF
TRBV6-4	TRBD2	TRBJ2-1	CATGRGDEQFF
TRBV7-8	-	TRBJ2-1	CASSGAGNEQFF
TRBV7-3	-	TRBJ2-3	CASSPQGPPTDTQYF
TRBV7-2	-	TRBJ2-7	CASSSRRGEQYF
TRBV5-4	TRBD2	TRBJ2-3	CASSLGSSGDTDTQYF
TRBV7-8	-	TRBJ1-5	CASSLNGMRNQPQHF
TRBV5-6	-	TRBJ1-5	CASSLGTGNQPQHF
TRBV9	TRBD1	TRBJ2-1	CASSVDRGPNNEQFF
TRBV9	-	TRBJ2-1	CASSVAPRSSSYNEQFF
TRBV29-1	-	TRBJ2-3	CSVPPGVSTDTQYF
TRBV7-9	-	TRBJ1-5	CASSLVIRQGNQPQHF
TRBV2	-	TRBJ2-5	CASSSTSRGAQETQYF
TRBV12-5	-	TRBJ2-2	CASGRTVGGELFF
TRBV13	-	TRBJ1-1	CASSSRRGGGIGSTEAFF
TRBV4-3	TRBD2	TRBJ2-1	CASSPLAGGRNEQFF
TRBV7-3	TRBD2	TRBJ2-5	CASSSNPPGTSGGQETQYF
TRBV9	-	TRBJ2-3	CASSVERGTDTQYF
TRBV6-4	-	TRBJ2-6	CASSGAGPGANVLTF
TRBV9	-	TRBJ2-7	CASSEDTGVREQYF
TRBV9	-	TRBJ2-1	CASSGLGTTGGNEQFF
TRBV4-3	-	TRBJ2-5	CASSQGKAAGNQETQYF
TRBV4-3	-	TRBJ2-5	CASSPPGSETQYF
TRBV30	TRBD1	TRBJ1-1	CAWSAADRDRTEAFF
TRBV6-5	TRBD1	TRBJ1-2	CASSSGTGLTNYGYTF
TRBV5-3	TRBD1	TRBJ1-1	CARSPDRGNTEAFF
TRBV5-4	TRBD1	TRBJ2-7	CASSLGGQSYEQYF
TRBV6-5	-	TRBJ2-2	CASSYPRTGELFF
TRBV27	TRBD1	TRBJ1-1	CASSLWGQGTEAFF